This T cell receptor beta chain comes out of a study of OX40 agonist ivuxolimab in advanced cancers. Broader study findings: At 0.1 to 3.0 mg/kg and by week 6, clonal expansion occurred in CD4+ and CD8+ blood T cells.

Sequencing was performed with immunoSEQ multiplex PCR; in TCRdb, only in-frame clones are kept and a portion is missing. Here the sample spans about 80,000 clones, 90% being singletons. Comment on this clone: The antigen is not known.

The sampling schedule covered blood at baseline, cycle 4 day 1, and cycle 7 day 1. Sequences were derived from CD4+ or CD8+ T cells sorted from blood, sampled in a trial of the OX40 agonist ivuxolimab. This receptor was taken from an adult with an advanced solid tumor such as melanoma, head and neck, liver or kidney cancer.

The CDR3 protein is CASSYSRAGPYEQYF. The CDR3 DNA reads as TGTGCCAGCAGTTACTCTAGGGCAGGGCCCTACGAGCAGTACTTC. This chain uses TRBV6-5 with TRBJ2-7; D perhaps matches TRBD1 (5 bases). Germline V gene lookup returns CDR1 MNHEY and CDR2 SVGAGI. This CDR3 comprises 15 residues. Trimming cost V 0 bases and J 2 bases, with 11 bases left between them.